These T cell receptor beta chains were read from a single sample in a study of cytomegalovirus exposure and HLA in healthy donors. Sequencing used immunoSEQ multiplex PCR; TCRdb keeps in-frame clones, though not all of them. The sample gives approximately 150,000 clones, 78% of which show up once; over 10% is in the top ten. The sequenced sample consisted of PBMCs. Receptor source: a woman aged 50 to 60 in good health and CMV-seropositive. Each CDR3 is given with its conserved first and last residue. Fields, in order: V gene, D gene, clone size, J gene, CDR3 DNA, CDR3 protein. The D gene is left open where the match is weak. Clone size is shown for a subset of rows, as once, few, many or a class of expanded clone.

TRBV19	-	-	TRBJ2-3	TGTGCCAGTAGTAGGGAGGTCCACGATACGCAGTATTTT	CASSREVHDTQYF
TRBV7-9	TRBD2	-	TRBJ2-1	TGTGCCAGCAGCTCCTTCCGGCTAGCGGGGGGGCAAGGGAATGAGCAGTTCTTC	CASSSFRLAGGQGNEQFF
TRBV27	-	-	TRBJ1-2	TGTGCCAGCAGTATCGGGGGACGGAATTATGGCTACACCTTC	CASSIGGRNYGYTF
TRBV5-1	-	once	TRBJ2-3	TGCGCCAGCGGGTGGGGCGACAGTACAGATACGCAGTATTTT	CASGWGDSTDTQYF
TRBV19	TRBD1	-	TRBJ1-4	TGTGCCAGTAGTTACCAGGGGGTTCTAAGTAATGAAAAACTGTTTTTT	CASSYQGVLSNEKLFF
TRBV7-8	-	-	TRBJ2-5	TGTGCCAGCAGCTGGGGGGGGGCCAGGGAGACCCAGTACTTC	CASSWGGARETQYF
TRBV18	-	-	TRBJ2-7	TGTGCCAGCTCACCACCGGCGGGATACGAGCAGTACTTC	CASSPPAGYEQYF
TRBV27	-	-	TRBJ2-5	TGTGCCAGCAGTTTCAGACAGGATCGAGAGACCCAGTACTTC	CASSFRQDRETQYF
TRBV5-1	TRBD1	once	TRBJ1-3	TGCGCCAGCAGCCTAACAGGGGCTGGAAACACCATATATTTT	CASSLTGAGNTIYF
TRBV2	-	-	TRBJ2-5	TGTGCCAGCAGCAGCCCCCCTAGAGGAGAAGAGACCCAGTACTTC	CASSSPPRGEETQYF
TRBV30	-	once	TRBJ2-1	TGTGCCTGGAGTGACGGATTGCCCCGGGGTGAGCAGTTCTTC	CAWSDGLPRGEQFF
TRBV30	TRBD1	-	TRBJ1-3	TGTGCCTGGAGTGTACCGACAGGGCAAGGAAACACCATATATTTT	CAWSVPTGQGNTIYF
TRBV19	TRBD1	-	TRBJ1-4	TGTGCCAGTAGTGAGAAGGGGGCTCGGGGTGAAAAACTGTTTTTT	CASSEKGARGEKLFF
TRBV18	TRBD2	-	TRBJ2-5	TGTGCCAGCTCACTTCTAGCGGGGACTCAAGAGACCCAGTACTTC	CASSLLAGTQETQYF
TRBV5-1	TRBD2	-	TRBJ2-7	TGCGCCAGCAGCCCTTTAGCGGGCCGCCTAGGGGAGCAGTACTTC	CASSPLAGRLGEQYF
TRBV7-9	-	few	TRBJ1-1	TGTGCCAGCAGCTGGCAGGGGAGCTTGAGCACTGAAGCTTTCTTT	CASSWQGSLSTEAFF
TRBV5-1	-	-	TRBJ1-3	TGCGCCAGCAGCTTGGTAGGGGCCGGAAACACCATATATTTT	CASSLVGAGNTIYF
TRBV6-1	-	-	TRBJ1-2	TGTGCCAGCAGTGACGTTTCGACGGGCTATGGCTACACCTTC	CASSDVSTGYGYTF
TRBV5-1	TRBD1	-	TRBJ2-1	TGCGCCAGCAGCTTGCAGGGACAGGCCAACAATGAGCAGTTCTTC	CASSLQGQANNEQFF
TRBV19	-	-	TRBJ2-5	TGTGCCAGTAGTATCGGGGAGCCGTCAGAGACCCAGTACTTC	CASSIGEPSETQYF
TRBV11-2	-	-	TRBJ2-5	TGTGCCAGCAGCCCGAGCGGGGAGACCCAGTACTTC	CASSPSGETQYF
TRBV6-1	-	few	TRBJ1-2	TGTGCCAGCAGTGGAGGCCCAAACTATGGCTACACCTTC	CASSGGPNYGYTF
TRBV7-8	TRBD1	-	TRBJ1-2	TGTGCCAGCAGCTTTACTGACAGGGGTCAAAGGGGCTATGGCTACACCTTC	CASSFTDRGQRGYGYTF
TRBV9	TRBD2	-	TRBJ2-4	TGTGCCAGCAGCGCCGGGGGGTTAAACATTCAGTACTTC	CASSAGGLNIQYF
TRBV6-6	-	-	TRBJ1-1	TGTGCCAGCACTCCGGGGAGGCCGAACACTGAAGCTTTCTTT	CASTPGRPNTEAFF
TRBV27	TRBD1	-	TRBJ2-7	TGTGCCAGCAGCGGACAGGGTCCTCGGTACGAGCAGTACTTC	CASSGQGPRYEQYF
TRBV9	TRBD1	-	TRBJ1-6	TGTGCCAGCAGCGGCCGGACAGGGGCACCTAATTCACCCCTCCACTTT	CASSGRTGAPNSPLHF
TRBV6-1	-	-	TRBJ1-1	TGTGCCAGCATGACACAGAGAATGAACACTGAAGCTTTCTTT	CASMTQRMNTEAFF
TRBV29-1	-	-	TRBJ1-3	TGCAGCGTTGAAGACTCTCGTCAGGGAAACACCATATATTTT	CSVEDSRQGNTIYF
TRBV7-8	-	-	TRBJ2-3	TGTGCCAGCACCCCTAAGGGGTTGAGCACAGATACGCAGTATTTT	CASTPKGLSTDTQYF
TRBV7-9	TRBD1	-	TRBJ1-1	TGTGCCAGCAGCTTAAGTCGGAGGGGGCGTTACACTGAAGCTTTCTTT	CASSLSRRGRYTEAFF
TRBV15	-	-	TRBJ2-7	TGTGCCACCAGCTTGCGGGTACAGTTCGACGAGCAGTACTTC	CATSLRVQFDEQYF
TRBV29-1	-	-	TRBJ1-2	TGCAGCGTTGAAAAAAGAGAAAACTATGGCTACACCTTC	CSVEKRENYGYTF
TRBV27	TRBD2	-	TRBJ2-1	TGTGCCAGCAGTTTATTCGGAGGGACTAGCGGGGGGGCCGGCTACAATGAGCAGTTCTTC	CASSLFGGTSGGAGYNEQFF
TRBV2	TRBD1	-	TRBJ1-2	TGTGCCAGCAGCCTCGGGACAGCCGGGTTTGGCTACACCTTC	CASSLGTAGFGYTF
TRBV4-1	-	-	TRBJ2-1	TGCGCCAGCAGCCCCTTTAGCAATGAGCAGTTCTTC	CASSPFSNEQFF
TRBV18	TRBD1	-	TRBJ2-7	TGTGCCAGCTCATCCTTACAGGGGGAGGTATTCCACGAGCAGTACTTC	CASSSLQGEVFHEQYF
TRBV15	-	few	TRBJ2-7	TGTGCCACCAGCAGAGAGAGGGTGGCGTCCTACGAGCAGTACTTC	CATSRERVASYEQYF
TRBV10-2	-	-	TRBJ1-5	TGCGCCAGCAGAGATGACCGACTTCTATATAGCAATCAGCCCCAGCATTTT	CASRDDRLLYSNQPQHF
TRBV5-1	-	few	TRBJ2-5	TGCGCCAGCAGCTTGGCCTCATACAGGGTGGGAGAGACCCAGTACTTC	CASSLASYRVGETQYF
TRBV6-1	-	-	TRBJ1-5	TGTGCCAGCAGTGACGGGAACAATCAGCCCCAGCATTTT	CASSDGNNQPQHF
TRBV5-1	TRBD1	-	TRBJ1-1	TGCGCCAGCAGCTTGGGTGGGACAGCAATGAACACTGAAGCTTTCTTT	CASSLGGTAMNTEAFF
TRBV30	-	few	TRBJ1-6	TGTGCCTGGAGTGTTTATGGACACGATAATTCACCCCTCCACTTT	CAWSVYGHDNSPLHF
TRBV7-6	-	once	TRBJ2-5	TGTGCCAGCAGCCCCCCGACTAGACCCGAGACCCAGTACTTC	CASSPPTRPETQYF
TRBV4-2	-	-	TRBJ1-4	TGTGCCAGCAGCCAATCGGCCGGGGAAGGTGAAAAACTGTTTTTT	CASSQSAGEGEKLFF
TRBV6-5	-	-	TRBJ2-7	TGTGCCAGCAGTTCCGCCGTAGACACTCCTTCCTACGAGCAGTACTTC	CASSSAVDTPSYEQYF
TRBV5-1	-	-	TRBJ2-2	TGCGCCAGCAGCTTGGCGTTTTCTACGAACACCGGGGAGCTGTTTTTT	CASSLAFSTNTGELFF